One sample yielded the 2 T cell receptor beta chains listed below, sequenced in a study of the immune and genomic landscape of osteosarcoma. The assay was immunoSEQ multiplex PCR, and TCRdb's table has in-frame clones only and misses some. The sample consists of approximately 150 clones, roughly 72% of them appearing once. The material sequenced was primary tumor tissue from the femur. These receptors were taken from a man younger than 30 with osteosarcoma.

This sequence joins TRBV5-1 and TRBJ2-1, with D possibly matching TRBD1 (6 bases). The V end lost 5 bases, the J end lost 4 bases, and 13 bases lay between the germline ends. Looked up from germline, CDR1 is SGHRS and CDR2 is YFSETQ. The CDR3 has 14 amino acids. The CDR3 bases are TGCGCCAGCAGGATCCAGGGGCTGTACAATGAGCAGTTCTTC. Translating it yields CASRIQGLYNEQFF.

The rearrangement joins TRBV27 to TRBJ2-7, with D possibly being TRBD2 (7 bases). The CDR3 totals 15 residues. The V end lost 7 bases, the J end lost 2 bases, and 18 bases lay between the germline ends. The germline V gene encodes CDR1 MNHEY and CDR2 SMNVEV (reference sequence). In DNA form, the CDR3 reads TGTGCCAGCACCCGCCGCGGGGGCCCCACCTACGAGCAGTACTTC. As protein: CASTRRGGPTYEQYF.